The 12 T cell receptor beta chains below come from one sample, sequenced in a study of blood T cells in healthy people across ages. For the second PCR, which ran for roughly 7 to 11 cycles, a sample-barcoded 5' primer and a J-beta primer mix were used. TCRdb redid the calling of the 5' RACE reads with MiXCR, one entry per CDR3 protein. The sample records approximately 1.5 million distinct CDR3 sequences, 35% to 45% being singletons. The sequenced material came from blood. The source is a woman between 18 and 29 years old in good health.

This clonotype occurred a few times. This rearrangement joins TRBV6-5 to TRBJ1-2, with D unresolved. This CDR3 comprises 11 residues. Germline loops: CDR1 MNHEY, CDR2 SVGAGI. V was shortened by 7 bases and J by 6 bases, with 9 bases between the two germline ends. Written as DNA, the CDR3 is TGTGCCAGCACAAGAGGGAATGGCTACACCTTC. Translating it yields CASTRGNGYTF.

The chain couples TRBV20-1 to TRBJ2-1; TRBD2 might be the D (5 bases). The CDR3 has 15 residues. The V end lost 3 bases, the J end lost 4 bases, and 16 bases lay between the germline ends. The germline CDR1 and CDR2 sequences are DFQATT and SNEGSKA (reference sequence). The CDR3 nucleotides read TGCAGTGCTAGCTCTTGGGGAGTCGGGTACAATGAGCAGTTCTTC. This gives the protein CSASSWGVGYNEQFF.

The chain is built from TRBV7-9 and TRBJ2-5, with unresolved D. Trimming pared 5 bases from V and 1 base from J, leaving 11 bases between. Germline V CDR1 and CDR2: SEHNR, FQNEAQ (reference sequence). The CDR3 spans 14 residues. The CDR3 spells CASSVNQVQETQYF. The CDR3 nucleotides are TGTGCCAGCAGCGTAAACCAGGTCCAAGAGACCCAGTACTTC.

CDR3 coding DNA: TGCGCCAGCAGCCAAGAGGTTGTTAGGACAGGTGGTGGCTACACCTTC. It encodes CASSQEVVRTGGGYTF. The chain recombines TRBV4-3 with TRBJ1-2; 7 bases map to TRBD1. Trimming took 0 bases from V and 7 from J; bases not matched to a gene: 11. The V gene's germline CDR1 is LGHNA and CDR2 YSLEER. CDR3 length: 16 amino acids.

The genes are TRBV6-5 and TRBJ2-1, with 13 bases matching TRBD2. The CDR3 length is 16 residues. Germline CDR1 is MNHEY and CDR2 is SVGAGI. V lost 6 bases to trimming and J lost 3 bases; unmatched junction nucleotides: 5. The chain's CDR3 is CASRSLAGGNYNEQFF. CDR3 nucleotide sequence: TGTGCCAGCAGATCACTAGCGGGAGGGAACTACAATGAGCAGTTCTTC.

About this clonotype: The CDR3 carries no conserved terminal phenylalanine or tryptophan, so it likely arises from a read error. The chain employs TRBV30 and TRBJ2-3; D is perhaps TRBD1 (6 bases). Trimming stripped 2 bases from V and 4 bases from J, with 19 bases between. The CDR3 totals 16 residues. The germline CDR1 and CDR2 sequences are GTSNPN and SVGIG (reference sequence). The CDR3 loop is CAWSHTGRSSPDTQYL. In nucleotides, the CDR3 is TGTGCCTGGAGTCATACAGGGAGATCATCCCCAGATACGCAGTATTTA.

This clonotype was found once. V is TRBV29-1 and J is TRBJ2-1, with 8 bases that match TRBD2. J was trimmed by 10 bases and V by 6 bases; bases with no gene match: 8. This CDR3 has 12 amino acids. Germline V gene data show CDR1 as SQVTM and CDR2 as ANQGSEA. The CDR3 sequence: CSVSGGAREQFF. In nucleotides, the CDR3 is TGCAGCGTCTCCGGGGGGGCCCGCGAGCAGTTCTTC.

This clonotype appeared a few times. CDR3 sequence: CASSVETSGYEQYF. CDR3 nucleotides: TGTGCCAGCAGTGTGGAGACTAGCGGCTACGAGCAGTACTTC. This chain uses TRBV27 with TRBJ2-7, with 9 bases lining up with TRBD2. The CDR3 covers 14 residues. The J segment lost 3 bases and the V segment lost 5 bases, leaving 5 bases of the junction unmatched. The germline CDR1 and CDR2 sequences are MNHEY and SMNVEV (reference sequence).

The chain employs TRBV3-1 and TRBJ2-3, with 8 bases identical to TRBD2. The CDR3 covers 20 residues. V shed 4 bases, J shed 2 bases, and the junction held 20 bases outside the gene matches. Looked up from germline, CDR1 is LGHDT and CDR2 is YNNKEL (reference sequence). CDR3 DNA: TGTGCCAGCAGCCCGGCGAAGCGGGGGACCTTCGGAAATGTCACAGATACGCAGTATTTT. As protein: CASSPAKRGTFGNVTDTQYF.

In this sample, this clonotype turned up once. The chain links TRBV7-2 to TRBJ2-6; 7 bases map to TRBD1. Germline V CDR1 and CDR2: SGHTA, FQGNSA. Germline trimming cut 5 bases from V and 1 base from J; bases unmatched to any gene: 5. This CDR3 is built from 16 residues. The CDR3 protein is CASSAQTGSGANVLTF. The CDR3 nucleotides are TGTGCCAGCAGCGCACAGACAGGGTCTGGGGCCAACGTCCTGACTTTC.

This chain links TRBV21-1 with TRBJ1-5. TRBV21-1 is a known pseudogene. The CDR3 length is 13 residues. The CDR3 DNA follows: TGTGCCAGCAGCAAAGAGAACAATCAGCCCCAGCATTTT. Its translation: CASSKENNQPQHF.

There are a few counts of this clonotype. V is TRBV21-1 and J is TRBJ1-5; TRBD1, the D gene given by the table, was not confirmed from the DNA. TRBV21-1 is marked as a pseudogene. This CDR3 comprises 16 residues. The CDR3 DNA follows: TGTGCCAGCAGCGGCTCGGACAGGTCGCTCAATCAGCCCCAGCATTTT. Translated: CASSGSDRSLNQPQHF.